Sequencing of this T cell receptor (beta chain) was carried out in a study of T-cell memory formation after mild COVID-19. This clonotype was detected only a few times. As yet, its antigen is unknown. Study-wide findings and caveats: While clones contracting from day 15 to 85 were balanced between CD4 and CD8, later expanders leaned CD4+. There were some responding clones in pre-infection memory, which suggested that cross-reactive memory had joined.

With constant-segment primers, 5'RACE yielded cDNA libraries of TCR alpha and TCR beta that carried sample barcodes and UMIs. TCRdb re-called the 5' RACE reads through MiXCR, storing one row per CDR3 protein. The sample lists 350,000 to 400,000 distinct CDR3 sequences, under 25% occurring once. Germline CDR1 reads SGHKS; CDR2 reads YYEKEE (reference sequence). The germline V and J ends were trimmed by 4 bases and 0 bases, with 7 bases remaining between them. There are 13 residues in the CDR3. Source material: PBMCs or a T cell subset sorted from them (not recorded which). The chain links TRBV5-5 to TRBJ2-5, with TRBD1 as a possible D gene (5 bases). The receptor's source is an adult woman who had mild COVID-19 (a few samples of this study predate the infection). Cell type and time point are not known. The CDR3, as DNA: TGTGCCAGCAGCAAGGACAACCAAGAGACCCAGTACTTC. Protein product: CASSKDNQETQYF.